These T cell receptor beta chains were read from a single sample in a study of blood T cell repertoires in COVID-19. Assay: immunoSEQ multiplex PCR; the TCRdb copy retains only in-frame clones and omits some. The sample holds 300,000 to 400,000 clones, 75% to 90% seen once. Specimen: PBMCs or T cells enriched from blood (not recorded which). The receptors here all came from a man younger than 30 who had recovered from COVID-19. Both conserved end residues are part of each CDR3. D genes are given only for firm matches. Rows give clone size only sometimes, using once, few, many, or a class for an expanded clone.

size	J	D	V	DNA	CDR3
-	TRBJ2-7	TRBD1	TRBV5-4	TGTGCCAGCAGCCCCTCTCACGTGACAGGGGCCTACGAGCAGTACTTC	CASSPSHVTGAYEQYF
-	TRBJ2-1	TRBD2	TRBV24-1	TGTGCCACCAGTGGTACTAGCGGGAGGGGTGATGAGCAGTTCTTC	CATSGTSGRGDEQFF
few	TRBJ2-7	TRBD2	TRBV14	TGTGCCAGCAGCCAAGTAGGGACTAGTATCGACGAGCAGTACTTC	CASSQVGTSIDEQYF
-	TRBJ2-3	TRBD1	TRBV6-4	TGTGCCAGCAGTTTAGGACAGGGGCGCACAGATACGCAGTATTTT	CASSLGQGRTDTQYF
-	TRBJ2-7	TRBD1	TRBV7-9	TGTGCCAGCAGCTCGCAAGGGACAGATGGATTTTCCTACGAGCAGTACTTC	CASSSQGTDGFSYEQYF
-	TRBJ1-2	-	TRBV6-1	TGTGCCAGCAGTGTAGCATGGGAGGCAGCCTATGGCTACACCTTC	CASSVAWEAAYGYTF
-	TRBJ2-1	TRBD2	TRBV5-6	TGTGCCAGCAGCCCACTAGCGGTAACCTACAATGAGCAGTTCTTC	CASSPLAVTYNEQFF
-	TRBJ2-5	-	TRBV23-1	TGCGCCAGCAGTCAATCGAGGCCTCAACCCCAAGAGACCCAGTACTTC	CASSQSRPQPQETQYF
once	TRBJ1-6	-	TRBV6-5	TGTGCCAGCATGGAACAGAATAATTCACCCCTCCACTTT	CASMEQNNSPLHF
-	TRBJ2-1	-	TRBV29-1	TGCAGCGTTTTTGGGGGGTCCGGGCAGAGAGTCTACAATGAGCAGTTCTTC	CSVFGGSGQRVYNEQFF
-	TRBJ2-7	TRBD2	TRBV10-3	TGTGCCATCAGTGAAGAAGCGGGGGGAACCTACGAGCAGTACTTC	CAISEEAGGTYEQYF
-	TRBJ1-5	TRBD1	TRBV7-9	TGTGCCAGCAGCCGAGGGACAGCTAGCAATCAGCCCCAGCATTTT	CASSRGTASNQPQHF
-	TRBJ1-3	-	TRBV3-1/TRBV3-2	TGTGCCAGCAGCCATGAGGGGGTTGTCAATGGAAACACCATATATTTT	CASSHEGVVNGNTIYF
-	TRBJ1-5	TRBD1	TRBV29-1	TGCAGCGTTTCACTCGGACAGGGGAATCAGCCCCAGCATTTT	CSVSLGQGNQPQHF
-	TRBJ1-1	TRBD1	TRBV5-5	TGTGCCAGCAGCTTGTCGGTTAGTCAGGGGGTGGCTGAAGCTTTCTTT	CASSLSVSQGVAEAFF
-	TRBJ2-5	-	TRBV28	TGTGCCAGCAGTTTATTCCGGCAAGAGACCCAGTACTTC	CASSLFRQETQYF
-	TRBJ1-2	TRBD1	TRBV28	TGTGCCAGCAGTTTATGGAGGGTTACGGGACAGGGGAGCTATGGCTACACCTTC	CASSLWRVTGQGSYGYTF
-	TRBJ2-5	TRBD2	TRBV4-1	TGCGCCAGCAGCCAAGGAGAATTTACCAGGAGCGGGGGAGAGACCCAGTACTTC	CASSQGEFTRSGGETQYF
once	TRBJ1-1	-	TRBV30	TGTGCCTGGGGACGTATGAACACTGAAGCTTTCTTT	CAWGRMNTEAFF
-	TRBJ2-7	-	TRBV10-3	TGTGCCATCAGTGAAAGGCAGGGCAACGAGCAGTACTTC	CAISERQGNEQYF
-	TRBJ1-2	-	TRBV3-1/TRBV3-2	TGTGCCAGCAGCCAAGATGCCAGGGGCAGGTATGGCTACACCTTC	CASSQDARGRYGYTF
-	TRBJ2-7	-	TRBV6-2/TRBV6-3	TGTGCCAGCAGTTACTCGATGGGGGGTTACGAGCTAAGCGAGCAGTACTTC	CASSYSMGGYELSEQYF
-	TRBJ1-5	-	TRBV6-2/TRBV6-3	TGTGCCACCAGTAGGCAGGGTCAGCCCCAGCATTTT	CATSRQGQPQHF
-	TRBJ2-1	TRBD2	TRBV6-2/TRBV6-3	TGTGCCAGCAGTTCCCCGATTAGCGGGAGGGGTCGGCAGTTCTTC	CASSSPISGRGRQFF
-	TRBJ2-7	-	TRBV9	TGTGCCAGCAGCGTTGCCACAGGGGAGCAGTACTTC	CASSVATGEQYF
-	TRBJ1-4	-	TRBV10-3	TGTGCCATCAGTGAACAGGTTAATGAAAAACTGTTTTTT	CAISEQVNEKLFF
-	TRBJ2-3	-	TRBV21-1	TGTGCCAGCAGCAAAAATCTAGCGGGAGCATCAGATACGCAGTATTTT	CASSKNLAGASDTQYF
-	TRBJ2-2	-	TRBV7-9	TGTGCCAGCAGCTTAGGGCCCCCGGGTACCGGGGAGCTGTTTTTT	CASSLGPPGTGELFF
-	TRBJ1-2	-	TRBV6-1	TGTGCCAGCAGTGAAGCGCTTCTAACGCCTAACTATGGCTACACCTTC	CASSEALLTPNYGYTF
-	TRBJ2-3	TRBD2	TRBV12-5	TGTGCTAGTGGCACGGGACTAGCGGGAGGCACAGATACGCAGTATTTT	CASGTGLAGGTDTQYF
-	TRBJ2-7	TRBD1	TRBV19	TGTGCCACCCGGCAAAAAAGAGGACAGGGAACCTACGAGCAGTACTTC	CATRQKRGQGTYEQYF
-	TRBJ2-1	-	TRBV5-1	TGCGCCAGCAGCTTGACTAGACCAGTTGAGCAGTTCTTC	CASSLTRPVEQFF
few	TRBJ1-6	-	TRBV9	TGTGCCAGCAGCGTAGGACAGGTGGATTCACCCCTCCACTTT	CASSVGQVDSPLHF
-	TRBJ2-1	TRBD2	TRBV27	TGTGCCAGCAGTTTAAGGGCTAGCGGGGTTTACAATGAGCAGTTCTTC	CASSLRASGVYNEQFF
-	TRBJ1-2	-	TRBV28	TGTGCCAGCAGTTCGAACTATGGCTACACCTTC	CASSSNYGYTF
-	TRBJ1-2	-	TRBV28	TGTGCCAGCAGTTTCGGGACTGCAAACTATGGCTACACCTTC	CASSFGTANYGYTF
-	TRBJ1-5	-	TRBV6-2/TRBV6-3	TGTGCCAGCAGTTCTCAGGGTATAAGTCAGCCCCAGCATTTT	CASSSQGISQPQHF
-	TRBJ2-1	TRBD1	TRBV6-5	TGTGCCAGCAGTCCCGGGACAGGGGTAGTGAATGAGCAGTTCTTC	CASSPGTGVVNEQFF
-	TRBJ1-3	-	TRBV3-1/TRBV3-2	TGTGCCAGCAGCCCCCTAGGGAGCTCTGGAAACACCATATATTTT	CASSPLGSSGNTIYF
-	TRBJ1-1	-	TRBV7-9	TGTGCCAGCAGTCCATCGGGGGACGAAGCTTTCTTT	CASSPSGDEAFF
-	TRBJ2-1	TRBD2	TRBV27	TGTGCCACCTCCCAATCGGCGGGAGCTCAGGATGAGCAGTTCTTC	CATSQSAGAQDEQFF
-	TRBJ1-3	-	TRBV9	TGTGCCAGCAGCGATCGACAGACCCTGGACACCATATATTTT	CASSDRQTLDTIYF